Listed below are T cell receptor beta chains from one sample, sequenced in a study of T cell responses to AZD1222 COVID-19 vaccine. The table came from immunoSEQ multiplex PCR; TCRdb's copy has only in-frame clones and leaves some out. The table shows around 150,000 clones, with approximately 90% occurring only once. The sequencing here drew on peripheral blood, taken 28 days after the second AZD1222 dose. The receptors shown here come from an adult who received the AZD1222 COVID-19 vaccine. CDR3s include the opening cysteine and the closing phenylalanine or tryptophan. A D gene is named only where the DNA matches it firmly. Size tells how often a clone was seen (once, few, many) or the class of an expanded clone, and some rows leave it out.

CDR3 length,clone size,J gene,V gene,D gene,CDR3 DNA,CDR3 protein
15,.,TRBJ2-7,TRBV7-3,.,TGTGCCAGCAGCTTAGCTGCGGGACAGATCTACGAGCAGTACTTC,CASSLAAGQIYEQYF
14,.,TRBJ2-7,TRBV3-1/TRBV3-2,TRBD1,TGTGCCAGCAGCCAGGGCTACAGGGGTGTTGGGCAGTACTTC,CASSQGYRGVGQYF
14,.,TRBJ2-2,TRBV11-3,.,TGTGCCAGCAGCTTCTCGGAGTCGCCCGGGGAGCTGTTTTTT,CASSFSESPGELFF
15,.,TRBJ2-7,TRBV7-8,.,TGTGCCAGCAGCCAACATCCGGGACTCCCCTACGAGCAGTACTTC,CASSQHPGLPYEQYF
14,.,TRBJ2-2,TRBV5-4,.,TGTGCCAGCAGCCCAGGAGGCAGAACCGGGGAGCTGTTTTTT,CASSPGGRTGELFF
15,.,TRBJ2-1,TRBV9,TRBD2,TGTGCCAGCAGCGTAGGAGCGGGAGGCCACAATGAGCAGTTCTTC,CASSVGAGGHNEQFF
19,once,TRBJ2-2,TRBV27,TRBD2,TGTGCCACCTTTCCCTCTCTTGGACAAGGCGGGAGGCCCACCGGGGAGCTGTTTTTT,CATFPSLGQGGRPTGELFF
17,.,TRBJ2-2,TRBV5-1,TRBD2,TGCGCCAGCAGCTTGGTACTAGCGGGGGTCAACACCGGGGAGCTGTTTTTT,CASSLVLAGVNTGELFF
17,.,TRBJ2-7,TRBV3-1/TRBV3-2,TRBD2,TGTGCCAGCAGCCCGGGACTAGCGGGAGGGGTACGAGGAGAGCAGTACTTC,CASSPGLAGGVRGEQYF
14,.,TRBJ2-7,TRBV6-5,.,TGTGCCAGCCTCCTTCAGGAGAACTCCTACGAGCAGTACTTC,CASLLQENSYEQYF
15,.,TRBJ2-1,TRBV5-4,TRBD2,TGTGCCAGCAGCTTGCTAGCGGGAGAAGGCAATGAGCAGTTCTTC,CASSLLAGEGNEQFF
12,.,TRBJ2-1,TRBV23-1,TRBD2,TGCGTCCAGGGACTAGCGCACAATGAGCAGTTCTTC,CVQGLAHNEQFF
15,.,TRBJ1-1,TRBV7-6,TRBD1,TGTGCCAGCAGCCCCCAACAGGGGGTAAATACTGAAGCTTTCTTT,CASSPQQGVNTEAFF
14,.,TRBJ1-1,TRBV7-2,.,TGTGCCAGCAGCGCCCGAGAGGGGCCGACTGAAGCTTTCTTT,CASSAREGPTEAFF
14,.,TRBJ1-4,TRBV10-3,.,TGTGCCATCAGTGCGGGGGAGGGTTATGAAAAACTGTTTTTT,CAISAGEGYEKLFF
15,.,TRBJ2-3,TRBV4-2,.,TGTGCCAGCAGCCAAGAATGGGAGGGGGGGGATACGCAGTATTTT,CASSQEWEGGDTQYF
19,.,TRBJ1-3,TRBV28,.,TGTGCCAGCATCCGAAGGTGGGGGCCGCCCGATGTCCGTGGAAACACCATATATTTT,CASIRRWGPPDVRGNTIYF
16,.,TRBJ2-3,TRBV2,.,TGTGCCAGCACCCCAGAGGCGGGGTTTAGCACAGATACGCAGTATTTT,CASTPEAGFSTDTQYF
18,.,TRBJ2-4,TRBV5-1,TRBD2,TGCGCCAGCAGTCCCAACAAAGGAGCGGGAGGGCCGAATAACATTCAGTACTTC,CASSPNKGAGGPNNIQYF
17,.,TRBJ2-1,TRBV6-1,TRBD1,TGTGCCAGCAGTGGGCACAGGGGATGGAGCTCCTACAATGAGCAGTTCTTC,CASSGHRGWSSYNEQFF
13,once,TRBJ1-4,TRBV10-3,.,TGTGCCATCAGGAGGTCAACTAATGAAAAACTGTTTTTT,CAIRRSTNEKLFF
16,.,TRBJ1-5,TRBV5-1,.,TGCGCCAGCAGCTTGGTACCAGGGTTGGGCAATCAGCCCCAGCATTTT,CASSLVPGLGNQPQHF
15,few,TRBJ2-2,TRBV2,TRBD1,TGTGCCAGCAGAACGGACAGGGGGCTGGTCGGGGAGCTGTTTTTT,CASRTDRGLVGELFF
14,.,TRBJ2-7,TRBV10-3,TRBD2,TGTGCCATCACCCTTAGCGGGAGTTCGTACGAGCAGTACTTC,CAITLSGSSYEQYF
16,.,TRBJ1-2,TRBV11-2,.,TGTGCCAGCAGCTTAGCCAGGGAAGGGGGTGTCTATGGCTACACCTTC,CASSLAREGGVYGYTF
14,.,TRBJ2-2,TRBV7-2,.,TGTGCCAGCAGGCCCAAGGCGGCGACCGGGGAGCTGTTTTTT,CASRPKAATGELFF
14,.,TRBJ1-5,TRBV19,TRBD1,TGTGCCAGTAAGGCGACAGGGAACAATCAGCCCCAGCATTTT,CASKATGNNQPQHF
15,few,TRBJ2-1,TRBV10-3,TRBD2,TGTGCCATCAGTGTCCTAGCGGGCACCTACAATGAGCAGTTCTTC,CAISVLAGTYNEQFF
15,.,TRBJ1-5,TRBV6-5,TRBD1,TGTGCCAGCTCAAGCAGGACAGGGTCCAATCAGCCCCAGCATTTT,CASSSRTGSNQPQHF
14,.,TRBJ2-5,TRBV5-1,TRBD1,TGCGCCAGCAGCCCCTCGACAGGGTCAGAGACCCAGTACTTC,CASSPSTGSETQYF
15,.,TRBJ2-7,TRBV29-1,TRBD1,TGCAGCGTTGAATTGGGTCAGGGGGCCCCTTTGGAGCAGTACTTC,CSVELGQGAPLEQYF
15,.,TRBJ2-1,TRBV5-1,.,TGCGCCAGCAGCTTGTCTCCTGGCAGGTTCAATGAGCAGTTCTTC,CASSLSPGRFNEQFF
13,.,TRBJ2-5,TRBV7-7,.,TGTGCTAGCAGCTTTCAATACAGGGAGACCCAGTACTTC,CASSFQYRETQYF
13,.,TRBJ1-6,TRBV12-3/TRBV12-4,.,TGTGCCAGCAGGGCCGGGACTGGGTCACCCCTCCACTTT,CASRAGTGSPLHF
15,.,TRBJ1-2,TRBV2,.,TGTGCCAGCAATAGGGAAGGGATTTGGGACTATGGCTACACCTTC,CASNREGIWDYGYTF
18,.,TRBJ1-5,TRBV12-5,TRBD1,TGTGCTAGTGGTTTGGTTATTGTGGGACAGGGAATTAATCAGCCCCAGCATTTT,CASGLVIVGQGINQPQHF
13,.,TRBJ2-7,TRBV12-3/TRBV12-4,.,TGTGCCAGCAGTCAGAAGGCTTCCTACGAGCAGTACTTC,CASSQKASYEQYF
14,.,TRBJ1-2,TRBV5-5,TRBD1,TGTGCCAGCAGCCTAAGGACAGGAGCGGATGGCTACACCTTC,CASSLRTGADGYTF
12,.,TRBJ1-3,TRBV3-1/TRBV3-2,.,TGTGCCAGCGAGGACCCGGGAAACACCATATATTTT,CASEDPGNTIYF
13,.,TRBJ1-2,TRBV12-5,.,TGTGCTGTTAGGGGGGCGGACGACTATGGCTACACCTTC,CAVRGADDYGYTF
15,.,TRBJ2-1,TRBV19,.,TGTGCCAGTAGTATAGCCCCGGGGGCACGTAATGAGCAGTTCTTC,CASSIAPGARNEQFF
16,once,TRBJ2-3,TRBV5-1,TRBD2,TGCGCCAGCAGCACGGGACTAGCGGGATACACAGATACGCAGTATTTT,CASSTGLAGYTDTQYF
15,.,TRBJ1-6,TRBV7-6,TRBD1,TGTGCCAGCAGCTCCATGGGACAGGGGCTCTCACCCCTCCACTTT,CASSSMGQGLSPLHF
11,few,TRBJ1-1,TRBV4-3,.,TGCGCCAGCAGCCAAGGGGTTGTAGCTTTCTTT,CASSQGVVAFF
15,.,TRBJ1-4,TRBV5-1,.,TGCGCCAGCAGCTTGGATGGGGGGGCAGTCAACAAACTGTTTTTT,CASSLDGGAVNKLFF
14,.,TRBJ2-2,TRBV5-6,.,TGTGCCAGCAGCCCCCGTTATGGTGCCGGGGAGCTGTTTTTT,CASSPRYGAGELFF
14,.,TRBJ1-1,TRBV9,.,TGTGCCAGCAGCGTACTAAGCAGTAGGGCTGAAGCTTTCTTT,CASSVLSSRAEAFF
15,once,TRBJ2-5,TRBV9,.,TGTGCCAGCAGCGTAAATCGGGGGTACCAAGAGACCCAGTACTTC,CASSVNRGYQETQYF
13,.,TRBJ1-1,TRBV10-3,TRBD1,TGTGCCATCAATACAGGGGAGTACACTGAAGCTTTCTTT,CAINTGEYTEAFF
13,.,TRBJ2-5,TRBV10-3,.,TGTGCCATCAGTGAGGGGAACGACGGGACCCAGTACTTC,CAISEGNDGTQYF
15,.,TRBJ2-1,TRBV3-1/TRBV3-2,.,TGTGCCAGCAGCCTACTGGACAGAACCTACAATGAGCAGTTCTTC,CASSLLDRTYNEQFF